This TCR beta chain derives from a study of molecular identifiers for immune sequencing clone quantification. This clonotype was counted only a few times. Trimming took 5 bases from V and 4 from J; bases not matched to a gene: 7. The CDR3 length is 15 residues. The germline V gene encodes CDR1 MNHEY and CDR2 SMNVEV (reference sequence). TCRdb used MiXCR to reprocess the PCR reads, holding one entry per CDR3 protein. Among over 600,000 distinct CDR3 sequences listed, nearly 20% were seen once. This receptor was obtained from a human donor in good health. Some libraries in this study had Jurkat cell RNA spiked in. The chain is built from TRBV27 and TRBJ2-5, with 10 bases that match TRBD1. Sequencing was done on a sample of naive CD8+ T cells from blood, with Jurkat cell RNA spiked in. The subset was: FACS-sorted CD8+CD4-CCR7+CD45RA+ naive T cells. The CDR3 sequence is CASSAATGGGETQYF. The CDR3 DNA is TGTGCCAGCAGTGCCGCGACAGGGGGCGGAGAGACCCAGTACTTC.